A single sample is the source of the 5 T cell receptor beta chains below, sequenced in a study of T cell changes during pregnancy in multiple sclerosis. Clones were sequenced by immunoSEQ multiplex PCR, and TCRdb holds only the in-frame ones, with some missing. In the table there are under 30,000 clones, less than 90% of which are singletons. The material sequenced was CD4+ T cells from peripheral blood mononuclear cells, taken in the first trimester of pregnancy. The receptors stem from a female donor in good health, enrolled as a control in a pregnancy study.

The chain joins TRBV28 to TRBJ2-1; 10 bases are a match to TRBD1. V shed 1 base, J shed 3 bases, and the junction held 9 bases outside the gene matches. The CDR3 consists of 18 residues. Germline assignment: CDR1 MDHEN and CDR2 SYDVKM. The CDR3 loop is CASSLLGTGVRNYNEQFF. The CDR3 nucleotides read TGTGCCAGCAGTTTATTAGGGACAGGGGTTAGAAACTACAATGAGCAGTTCTTC.

The chain is built from TRBV15 and TRBJ2-1; 8 bases are a match to TRBD2. Trimming took 0 bases from V and 0 from J; bases not matched to a gene: 16. Germline V gives CDR1 LNHNV, CDR2 YYDKDF (reference sequence). There are 21 residues in the CDR3. The CDR3 sequence: CATSREWWRGAPYSSYNEQFF. CDR3 bases: TGTGCCACCAGCAGAGAGTGGTGGCGGGGGGCCCCCTATAGCTCCTACAATGAGCAGTTCTTC.

The chain combines TRBV15 with TRBJ2-5; D uncertain. Between the trimmed V and J ends, which lost 0 bases and 5 bases, there was a span of 16 bases. CDR1 and CDR2 (germline): LNHNV, YYDKDF (reference sequence). The CDR3 loop spans 16 amino acids. The CDR3 loop reads CATSRDPQTAGETQYF. The CDR3 coding sequence is TGTGCCACCAGCAGAGATCCCCAAACAGCTGGGGAGACCCAGTACTTC.

The CDR3 protein is CASSAWGGAETQYF. As DNA, the CDR3 is TGTGCCAGCAGCGCCTGGGGCGGGGCGGAGACCCAGTACTTC. This sequence joins TRBV9 and TRBJ2-5, with D possibly being TRBD2 (6 bases). CDR1 is SGDLS, CDR2 YYNGEE, per germline. The CDR3 covers 14 residues. Trimming pared 3 bases from V and 5 bases from J, leaving 14 bases between.

V is TRBV9 and J is TRBJ2-7, with 9 nucleotides matching TRBD2. The CDR3 is 15 amino acids. J gave up 7 bases and V 3 bases, and 11 bases lay outside the gene matches. CDR1 and CDR2 (germline): SGDLS, YYNGEE. The CDR3 loop reads CASSAIAGAIGEQYF. The DNA of the CDR3 is TGTGCCAGCAGCGCAATAGCGGGAGCGATAGGGGAGCAGTACTTC.